One sample yielded the 5 T cell receptor beta chains listed below, sequenced in a study of CD8 T cells in ankylosing spondylitis. TCRdb redid the calling of the 5' RACE reads with MiXCR, one entry per CDR3 protein. This table holds 450,000 or so distinct CDR3 sequences, roughly 25% found once. For these TCRs, the target antigens are not known. Study-wide points: What seemed typical of ankylosing spondylitis blood was a TCR beta motif built from about 8 highly homologous variants.

The specimen sequenced was blood, either unsorted or a sorted T cell fraction (not recorded which). The origin of the receptors is a male donor with ankylosing spondylitis.

This clonotype was seen only a few times. V and J are TRBV29-1 and TRBJ1-1, with D maybe TRBD1 (5 bases). Per germline, CDR1 SQVTM and CDR2 ANQGSEA. The germline V and J ends were trimmed by 4 bases and 11 bases, with 11 bases remaining between them. This CDR3 spans 10 amino acids. This CDR3 is CSVVTGLAFF. CDR3 DNA sequence: TGCAGCGTTGTTACGGGGCTCGCTTTCTTT.

This clonotype was seen ten or more times. The chain combines TRBV3-1 with TRBJ1-2; TRBD1 matches 7 bases. The CDR3 spans 15 residues. The V gene's germline CDR1 is LGHDT and CDR2 YNNKEL (reference sequence). J gave up 4 bases and V 3 bases, and 8 bases lay outside the gene matches. In nucleotides, the CDR3 is TGTGCCAGCAGCCATGATGACAGGGTGGGCTATGGCTACACCTTC. Translated, it gives CASSHDDRVGYGYTF.

This clonotype appeared a few times. V usage is TRBV6-5 and J usage is TRBJ1-5; D perhaps matches TRBD1 (5 bases). The V end was cut by 0 bases, the J end by 2 bases, with 11 bases between. This CDR3 has 16 amino acids. Per the germline V gene, CDR1 is MNHEY and CDR2 is SVGAGI. CDR3 region: CASSYSGRGGNQPQHF. The CDR3 DNA sequence: TGTGCCAGCAGTTACTCGGGGAGAGGGGGCAATCAGCCCCAGCATTTT.

The chain employs TRBV5-1 and TRBJ2-3; 7 positions agree with TRBD1. This CDR3 contains 13 residues. J was trimmed by 2 bases and V by 4 bases; bases with no gene match: 1. Germline CDR1 SGHRS, CDR2 YFSETQ. As DNA, the CDR3 is TGCGCCAGCAGCGGGACAGCCACAGATACGCAGTATTTT. It encodes CASSGTATDTQYF.

The CDR3 region is CASRGELGNEQFF. CDR3 nucleotides: TGTGCCAGCAGGGGTGAATTGGGCAATGAGCAGTTCTTC. This rearrangement joins TRBV21-1 to TRBJ2-1. TRBV21-1 is shown as a pseudogene. The length of the CDR3 is 13 residues.